This TCR beta chain was identified during a study of blood T cell repertoires in COVID-19. Looking at the study overall: Whether acute or convalescent, the COVID-19 samples came from the United States, Italy and Spain. PBMCs, B-cell-depleted T cells, or T cells were the source of the cDNA or gDNA that made up the material.

The authors' processing: Reference gene primer amplification gave nucleated cell count estimates. Profiling relied on immunoSEQ multiplex PCR, and the TCRdb table lists in-frame clones only, not all of them. That table supplies the V and J calls and clone size; D and trimming were determined from the DNA. The sample carries 150,000 to 200,000 clones, about four fifths recorded once. Germline-derived CDR1 and CDR2 are KGHDR and SFDVKD. The CDR3 sequence is 13 residues long. The V gene lost 4 bases and the J gene lost 5 bases, with 7 bases spanning the gap. The clonotype comes from a man aged 55 to 69 with active or convalescent COVID-19. The source material was peripheral blood. V gene TRBV24-1 combines with J gene TRBJ2-2; D might be TRBD1 (5 bases). CDR3 region: CATSDRATGELFF. In DNA form, the CDR3 reads TGTGCCACCAGTGACAGGGCTACCGGGGAGCTGTTTTTT.